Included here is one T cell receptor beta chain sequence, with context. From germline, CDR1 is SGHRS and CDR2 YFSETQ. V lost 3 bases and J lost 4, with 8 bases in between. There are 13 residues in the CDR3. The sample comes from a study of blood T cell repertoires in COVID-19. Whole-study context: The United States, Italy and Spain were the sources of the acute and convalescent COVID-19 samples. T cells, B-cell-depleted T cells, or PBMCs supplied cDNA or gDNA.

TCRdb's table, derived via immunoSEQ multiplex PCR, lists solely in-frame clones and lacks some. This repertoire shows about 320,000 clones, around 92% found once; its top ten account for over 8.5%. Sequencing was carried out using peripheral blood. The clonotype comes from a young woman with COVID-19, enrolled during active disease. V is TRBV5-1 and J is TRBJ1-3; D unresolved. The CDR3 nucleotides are TGCGCCAGCAGCTATGGGAGAGGAAACACCATATATTTT. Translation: CASSYGRGNTIYF.